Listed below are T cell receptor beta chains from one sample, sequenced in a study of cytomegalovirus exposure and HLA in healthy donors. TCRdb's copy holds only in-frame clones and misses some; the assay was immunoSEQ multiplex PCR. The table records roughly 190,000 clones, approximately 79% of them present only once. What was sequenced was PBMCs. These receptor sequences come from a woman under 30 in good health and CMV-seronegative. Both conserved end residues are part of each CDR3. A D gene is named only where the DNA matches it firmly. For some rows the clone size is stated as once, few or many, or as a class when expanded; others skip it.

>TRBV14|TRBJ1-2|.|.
CASSQDRGIYGYTF
TGTGCCAGCAGCCAAGATCGAGGGATCTATGGCTACACCTTC
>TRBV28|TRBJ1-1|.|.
CASSFRRPNTEAFF
TGTGCCAGCAGTTTTAGGCGGCCGAACACTGAAGCTTTCTTT
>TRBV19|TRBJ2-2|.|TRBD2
CASSIWSGDTGELFF
TGTGCCAGTAGTATATGGAGCGGGGACACCGGGGAGCTGTTTTTT
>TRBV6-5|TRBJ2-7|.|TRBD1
CASSYRTGQGRYEQYF
TGTGCCAGCAGTTACCGAACGGGACAGGGCCGCTACGAGCAGTACTTC
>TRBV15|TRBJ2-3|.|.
CATMYGSGTDTQYF
TGTGCCACCATGTACGGGTCTGGCACAGATACGCAGTATTTT
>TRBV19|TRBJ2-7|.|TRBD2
CASSIPTGLAGAHEQYF
TGTGCCAGTAGTATCCCGACGGGACTAGCGGGAGCCCACGAGCAGTACTTC
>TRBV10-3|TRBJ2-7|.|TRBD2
CAISGVLAGGPNEQYF
TGTGCCATCAGTGGGGTACTAGCGGGGGGGCCGAACGAGCAGTACTTC
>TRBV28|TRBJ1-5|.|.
CASNPIGTVSKPQHF
TGTGCCAGCAATCCTATTGGGACTGTGAGTAAGCCCCAGCATTTT
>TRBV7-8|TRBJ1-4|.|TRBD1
CASSQNPPGQGSEKLFF
TGTGCCAGCAGCCAGAACCCCCCCGGACAGGGATCGGAAAAACTGTTTTTT
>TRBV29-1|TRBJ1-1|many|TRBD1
CSVAQGASNTEAFF
TGCAGCGTCGCACAGGGGGCAAGCAACACTGAAGCTTTCTTT
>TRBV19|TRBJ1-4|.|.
CASSGQPEKLFF
TGTGCCAGTAGTGGACAGCCTGAAAAACTGTTTTTT
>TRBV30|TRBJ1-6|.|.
CAWTPSSGRAPLHF
TGTGCCTGGACCCCCAGTTCCGGCCGGGCACCCCTCCACTTT
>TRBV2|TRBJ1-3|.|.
CASSEILISGNTIYF
TGTGCCAGCAGTGAAATCCTAATCTCTGGAAACACCATATATTTT
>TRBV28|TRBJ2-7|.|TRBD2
CASTRGLADQYEQYF
TGTGCCAGCACCAGGGGACTAGCTGATCAGTACGAGCAGTACTTC
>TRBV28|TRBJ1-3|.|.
CASRPTTGTGNTIYF
TGTGCCAGCAGACCTACGACAGGAACCGGAAACACCATATATTTT
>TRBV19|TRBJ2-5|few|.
CASSLRSPEYQETQYF
TGTGCCAGTAGTCTCCGATCACCGGAGTACCAAGAGACCCAGTACTTC
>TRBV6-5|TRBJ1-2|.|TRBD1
CASSYIGTESNYGYTF
TGTGCCAGCAGTTACATCGGGACAGAATCTAACTATGGCTACACCTTC
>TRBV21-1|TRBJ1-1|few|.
CASSSTSRDRGDTEAFF
TGTGCCAGCAGCTCCACGTCCCGGGACAGGGGGGACACTGAAGCTTTCTTT
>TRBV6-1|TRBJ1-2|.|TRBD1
CASSEARGTGGRRAGYTF
TGTGCCAGCAGTGAAGCGCGTGGAACAGGGGGGAGACGGGCTGGCTACACCTTC
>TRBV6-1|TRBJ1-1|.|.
CASRTENTEAFF
TGTGCCAGCAGGACAGAAAACACTGAAGCTTTCTTT
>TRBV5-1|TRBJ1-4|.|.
CASSLGGGTNEKLFF
TGCGCCAGCAGCTTGGGGGGAGGGACTAATGAAAAACTGTTTTTT
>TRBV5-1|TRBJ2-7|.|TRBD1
CASSLAGQGVLHEQYF
TGCGCCAGCAGCTTGGCCGGACAGGGGGTATTACACGAGCAGTACTTC
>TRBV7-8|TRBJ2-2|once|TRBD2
CASSLPTSHTGELFF
TGTGCCAGCAGCCTACCGACTAGCCACACCGGGGAGCTGTTTTTT
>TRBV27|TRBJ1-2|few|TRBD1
CASGFRDRAHGYTF
TGTGCCAGCGGGTTCCGGGACAGGGCCCATGGCTACACCTTC
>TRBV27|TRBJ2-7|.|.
CASSFDSTAFYEQYF
TGTGCCAGCAGTTTTGACTCTACGGCGTTCTACGAGCAGTACTTC